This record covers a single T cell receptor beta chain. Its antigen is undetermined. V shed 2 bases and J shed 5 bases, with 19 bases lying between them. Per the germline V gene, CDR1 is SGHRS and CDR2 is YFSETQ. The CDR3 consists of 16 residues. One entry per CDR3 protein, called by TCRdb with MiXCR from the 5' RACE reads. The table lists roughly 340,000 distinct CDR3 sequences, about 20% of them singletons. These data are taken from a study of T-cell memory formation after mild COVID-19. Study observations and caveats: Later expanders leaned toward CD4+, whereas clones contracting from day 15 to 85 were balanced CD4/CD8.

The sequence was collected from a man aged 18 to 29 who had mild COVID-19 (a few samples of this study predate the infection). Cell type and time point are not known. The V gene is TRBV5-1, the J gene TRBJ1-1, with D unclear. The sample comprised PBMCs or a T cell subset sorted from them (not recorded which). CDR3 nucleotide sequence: TGCGCCAGCAGCTTACCCGGGTCTCCCCGGGGTACTGAAGCTTTCTTT. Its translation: CASSLPGSPRGTEAFF.